The 4 T cell receptor beta chains in this list originate from one sample, sequenced in a study of graft-versus-host responses after intestinal transplantation. No antigen is known for these receptors. Here immunoSEQ multiplex PCR was the method, and the copy in TCRdb shows in-frame clones only, minus some. The sample lists under 95,000 clones, around 89% occurring once. Sample: unstimulated CD8+ T cells sorted from spleen or lymph node cells, taken before intestinal transplant. These receptors were taken from a human donor who received an intestinal transplant.

The V call is TRBV7-6, the J call TRBJ2-7; tentative D call: TRBD1 (6 bases). Trimming took 1 base from V and 3 from J, leaving 13 bases between them. The CDR3 runs to 15 residues. The V gene's germline CDR1 is SGHVS and CDR2 FNYEAQ. CDR3 sequence (DNA): TGTGCCAGCAGCTTAGAATCGGGACACCTCTACGAGCAGTACTTC. This translates into CASSLESGHLYEQYF.

By its share, this clone is medium-sized. CDR3 sequence reads: CASRGQGRINQPQHF. The CDR3 nucleotides are TGTGCCAGCAGAGGACAGGGGCGGATTAATCAGCCCCAGCATTTT. The J gene is TRBJ1-5, the V gene TRBV28; TRBD1 agrees at 9 bases. The CDR3 has 15 residues. Trimming took 6 bases from V and 4 from J; bases not matched to a gene: 7. Germline assignment: CDR1 MDHEN and CDR2 SYDVKM. The whole variable domain, remainder taken from reference TRBV28 and TRBJ1-5, is DVKVTQSSRYLVKRTGEKVFLECVQDMDHENMFWYRQDPGLGLRLIYFSYDVKMKEKGDIPEGYSVSREKKERFSLILESASTNQTSMYLCASRGQGRINQPQHFGDGTRLSIL.

The V and J genes are TRBV23-1 and TRBJ2-7; TRBD1 aligns across 7 bases. TRBV23-1 carries the ORF label, with uncertain function. The V segment lost 4 bases and the J segment 0 bases; nucleotides outside the gene matches: 3. This CDR3 spans 14 amino acids. CDR3 amino acids: CASSLQGSSYEQYF. DNA for the CDR3: TGCGCCAGCAGTCTACAGGGGAGCTCCTACGAGCAGTACTTC.

The chain links TRBV13 to TRBJ2-7, with D possibly being TRBD1 (5 bases). Germline-derived CDR1 and CDR2 are PRHDT and FYEKMQ (reference sequence). CDR3 size: 14 residues. V was shortened by 3 bases and J by 0 bases, with 9 bases between the two germline ends. The DNA of the CDR3 is TGTGCCAGCAGCTTTCGGCAGGGCTCCTACGAGCAGTACTTC. Translating gives CASSFRQGSYEQYF.